A selection of T cell receptor beta chains follows, all from one sample in a study of blood T cells in healthy people across ages. One entry per CDR3 protein results from TCRdb running MiXCR on the 5' RACE reads. The repertoire holds around 1,800,000 distinct CDR3 sequences, with about two fifths as singletons. Sequenced input: blood. These receptors were obtained from a human donor in good health. Each CDR3 is given with its conserved first and last residue. The D gene is left open where the match is weak. Part of the rows lack a size; the others show once, few, many or a class for expanded clones.

V: TRBV11-2
J: TRBJ1-2
D: TRBD1
size: NA
DNA: TGTGCCAGCAGCTTAGGTCGGGGAGGGGGCGCCTCCTATGGCTACACCTTC
CDR3: CASSLGRGGGASYGYTF

V: TRBV5-5
J: TRBJ2-5
D: TRBD2
size: NA
DNA: TGTGTCAGCAGCTTGGCGGCTAGCGGGGGGCTGTACCAAGAGACCCAGTACTTC
CDR3: CVSSLAASGGLYQETQYF

V: TRBV4-2
J: TRBJ1-1
D: TRBD1
size: NA
DNA: TGTGCCAGCAGCCTCAGGGGGCTTGACACTGATGCTTTCTTT
CDR3: CASSLRGLDTDAFF

V: TRBV6-1
J: TRBJ2-5
D: TRBD1
size: NA
DNA: TGTGCCAGCAGCGCGTCGGGACAGGGGTTACAGACCCAGTACTTC
CDR3: CASSASGQGLQTQYF

V: TRBV20-1
J: TRBJ1-1
D: NA
size: few
DNA: TGCAGTGCTAAGGTCCTGAACACTGAAGCTTTCTTT
CDR3: CSAKVLNTEAFF

V: TRBV10-3
J: TRBJ2-6
D: NA
size: few
DNA: TGTGCCATCCTCGTAACGGGCTACGGGGCCAACGTCCTGACTTTC
CDR3: CAILVTGYGANVLTF

V: TRBV18
J: TRBJ2-3
D: NA
size: NA
DNA: TGTGCCAGCTCACCATTGATGGGGGGATTTACCACAGATACGCAGTATTTT
CDR3: CASSPLMGGFTTDTQYF

V: TRBV11-1
J: TRBJ2-3
D: TRBD2
size: few
DNA: TGTGCCAGCAGCCCCCGCACGAGCGGGAACACAGATACGCAGTATTTT
CDR3: CASSPRTSGNTDTQYF

V: TRBV6-2/TRBV6-3
J: TRBJ1-5
D: TRBD1
size: many
DNA: TGTGCCAGCAGCCTGGGACAGTATCAGCCCCAGCATTTT
CDR3: CASSLGQYQPQHF

V: TRBV6-2/TRBV6-3
J: TRBJ2-3
D: NA
size: few
DNA: TGTGCCAGCAGCTGGGACGGTAGAAGCACAGATACGCAGTATTTT
CDR3: CASSWDGRSTDTQYF

V: TRBV6-5
J: TRBJ1-5
D: NA
size: NA
DNA: TGTGCCAGCAGTTACTCGGGGACAAGGCAGCCCCAGCATTTT
CDR3: CASSYSGTRQPQHF

V: TRBV20-1
J: TRBJ1-1
D: NA
size: few
DNA: TGCAGTGCCAAACGCAGGGGCACTGAAGCTTTCTTT
CDR3: CSAKRRGTEAFF

V: TRBV27
J: TRBJ1-4
D: NA
size: NA
DNA: TGCGCCAGTGGACGGTTGAATGAAAAACTGTTTTTT
CDR3: CASGRLNEKLFF

V: TRBV27
J: TRBJ2-6
D: NA
size: many
DNA: TGTGCCAGCAGCCCCGCGCCGTGGGCAGGGGCCAACGTCCTGACTTTC
CDR3: CASSPAPWAGANVLTF

V: TRBV11-2
J: TRBJ2-1
D: NA
size: few
DNA: TGTGCCAGCACCAAAATAGGAGGGTCCTACAATGAGCGGTTCTTC
CDR3: CASTKIGGSYNERFF

V: TRBV25-1
J: TRBJ2-5
D: NA
size: NA
DNA: TGTGCCAGCAGTGAATCCGGGACTCTAGAGACCCAGTACTTC
CDR3: CASSESGTLETQYF

V: TRBV4-3
J: TRBJ2-7
D: NA
size: NA
DNA: TGCGCCAGCAGCCAAATTGGGACCTCCTACGAGCAGTACTTC
CDR3: CASSQIGTSYEQYF

V: TRBV7-8
J: TRBJ1-5
D: NA
size: NA
DNA: TGTGCCAGCAGCCCAAGACGGGCTAGGGACAATCAGCCCCAGCATTTT
CDR3: CASSPRRARDNQPQHF

V: TRBV28
J: TRBJ2-3
D: NA
size: NA
DNA: TGTGCCAGCACCGAACCGGGACCCCAAAGTCTCCGGGATACGCAGTATTTT
CDR3: CASTEPGPQSLRDTQYF

V: TRBV4-2
J: TRBJ2-2
D: NA
size: NA
DNA: TGTGCCAGCAGCCAACAACCTTTAACAGCCTACACCGGGGAGCTGTTTTTT
CDR3: CASSQQPLTAYTGELFF

V: TRBV29-1
J: TRBJ1-2
D: TRBD1
size: NA
DNA: TGCAGCGTTCCGGACAGGGAAGGCTATGGCTACACCTTC
CDR3: CSVPDREGYGYTF

V: TRBV12-3/TRBV12-4
J: TRBJ2-1
D: NA
size: NA
DNA: TGTGCCAGCAGGCAGGATGGTCTCTCCTACAATGAGCAGTTCTTC
CDR3: CASRQDGLSYNEQFF

V: TRBV28
J: TRBJ1-2
D: TRBD1
size: NA
DNA: TGTGCCAGCAGTTTACAGGGGGGCTCCCTCTATGGCTACACCTTC
CDR3: CASSLQGGSLYGYTF

V: TRBV20-1
J: TRBJ2-5
D: TRBD1
size: few
DNA: TGCAGTGCGCCTCGGACGGGGACAGTCCAAGAGACCCAGTACTTC
CDR3: CSAPRTGTVQETQYF

V: TRBV29-1
J: TRBJ2-3
D: NA
size: NA
DNA: TGCAGCGTTGAAGCGGGAGACACAGATACGCAGTATTTT
CDR3: CSVEAGDTDTQYF

V: TRBV29-1
J: TRBJ2-1
D: NA
size: many
DNA: TGCCTTTCCCCGGGGGAGAAAAACAATGAGCAGTTCTTC
CDR3: CLSPGEKNNEQFF

V: TRBV15
J: TRBJ1-6
D: NA
size: NA
DNA: TGTGCCACCAGCAGGGATTCGGTGATTAATTCACCCCTCCACTTT
CDR3: CATSRDSVINSPLHF

V: TRBV12-3/TRBV12-4
J: TRBJ2-5
D: NA
size: few
DNA: TGTGCCAGCAGCCGTGACTCGACGGGGGAGACCCAGTACTTC
CDR3: CASSRDSTGETQYF

V: TRBV6-2/TRBV6-3
J: TRBJ2-7
D: NA
size: few
DNA: TGTGCCAGCATGCGGGACCCCTCCGTTTACGAGCAGTACTTC
CDR3: CASMRDPSVYEQYF

V: TRBV7-2
J: TRBJ2-1
D: NA
size: NA
DNA: TGTGCCAGCAGCCTGCCGTCTCTTGAGCAGTTCTTC
CDR3: CASSLPSLEQFF

V: TRBV13
J: TRBJ2-4
D: TRBD1
size: NA
DNA: TGTGCCAGCAGGCTTAGACAGGGTGAAGAGCAGTACTTC
CDR3: CASRLRQGEEQYF

V: TRBV4-3
J: TRBJ2-1
D: TRBD1
size: NA
DNA: TGCGCCGGCAGCCAAGATCCCGGGACAGGGGGCAATGAGCAGTTCTTC
CDR3: CAGSQDPGTGGNEQFF

V: TRBV18
J: TRBJ2-7
D: NA
size: few
DNA: TGTGCCAGCTCACCATTATCCCTCTACGAGCAGTACTTC
CDR3: CASSPLSLYEQYF

V: TRBV4-2
J: TRBJ1-1
D: NA
size: NA
DNA: TGTGCCGGCAGCCAAGATTACAGGAACACTGAAGCTTTCTTT
CDR3: CAGSQDYRNTEAFF

V: TRBV4-1
J: TRBJ2-5
D: NA
size: NA
DNA: TGCGCCAGCAGCCAGATACAGGGTGACCAAGAGACCCAGTACTTC
CDR3: CASSQIQGDQETQYF

V: TRBV15
J: TRBJ2-1
D: TRBD2
size: NA
DNA: TGTGCCACCAGCTTGGGCGGGAGCTCCTACAATGAGCAGTTCTTC
CDR3: CATSLGGSSYNEQFF

V: TRBV6-1
J: TRBJ2-7
D: TRBD1
size: few
DNA: TGTGCCAGCAGTGAAGGAGGGGGCAACTACGAGCAGTACTTC
CDR3: CASSEGGGNYEQYF

V: TRBV13
J: TRBJ1-6
D: NA
size: NA
DNA: TGTGCCAGCAGCGAGTGGCGGGTTAATTCACCCCTCCACTTT
CDR3: CASSEWRVNSPLHF

V: TRBV6-2/TRBV6-3
J: TRBJ2-7
D: NA
size: few
DNA: TGTGCCAGCAGGTCATCAGGAGGACAAATCTGGGAGCAGTACTTC
CDR3: CASRSSGGQIWEQYF